This record concerns one TCR beta chain sequence. No antigen is known for it. The germline gives CDR1 SEHNR, CDR2 FQNEAQ (reference sequence). The CDR3 runs to 12 residues. Trimming at V came to 8 bases and at J to 4 bases, leaving 4 bases not matched to a gene. The record originates from a study of cytomegalovirus exposure and HLA in healthy donors. Study-wide results and caveats: Most TCR sequences were rare, but some public TCRs occurred in many donors. About 87% or about 30% of the time was how often most TCR beta V segments were productive, according to an earlier analysis. From TCR beta sequences, most subjects' HLA-A and HLA-B alleles were reportedly predicted accurately.

13 Jbeta primers and 60 Vbeta primers were used for the PCR. Profiled with immunoSEQ multiplex PCR; TCRdb holds only in-frame clones, not every one. The table lists 140,000 or so clones, 76% of them singletons. This chain joins TRBV7-9 and TRBJ2-7; 8 nucleotides align to TRBD1. Sequencing was carried out using PBMCs. The clonotype comes from a woman between 40 and 55 years old in good health and CMV-seronegative. In DNA form, the CDR3 reads TGTGCCAGCGGGGACAGGTCGTACGAGCAGTACTTC. As protein: CASGDRSYEQYF.